The entry below describes one T cell receptor beta chain. What it binds is not known. This record comes from a study of T cell responses to AZD1222 COVID-19 vaccine. About the research overall: Analysis merged second doses at about 4 or about 12 weeks. The study, taken as a whole, reports: Donors in the cohort were predominantly white British and more often female, and clonal diversity was possibly underestimated. Nearly half of spike-specific TCRs reportedly target unmutated variant regions.

The protocol was immunoSEQ multiplex PCR, while the TCRdb copy is restricted to in-frame clones and leaves out a portion. The sample records about 120,000 clones, 70% to 90% being singletons. Germline assignment: CDR1 LNHDA and CDR2 SQIVND (reference sequence). The CDR3 runs to 17 residues. V gave up 2 bases and J gave up 3 bases; unmatched junction bases: 8. The chain uses TRBV19 and TRBJ1-5; TRBD1 matches 9 bases. The origin of this receptor is an adult in good health. The specimen comprised peripheral blood, sampled on day 0 of AZD1222 vaccination. CDR3 nucleotide sequence: TGTGCCAGTAGTATAAGGGACAGGGTAGGGATCAATCAGCCCCAGCATTTT. Its protein is CASSIRDRVGINQPQHF.